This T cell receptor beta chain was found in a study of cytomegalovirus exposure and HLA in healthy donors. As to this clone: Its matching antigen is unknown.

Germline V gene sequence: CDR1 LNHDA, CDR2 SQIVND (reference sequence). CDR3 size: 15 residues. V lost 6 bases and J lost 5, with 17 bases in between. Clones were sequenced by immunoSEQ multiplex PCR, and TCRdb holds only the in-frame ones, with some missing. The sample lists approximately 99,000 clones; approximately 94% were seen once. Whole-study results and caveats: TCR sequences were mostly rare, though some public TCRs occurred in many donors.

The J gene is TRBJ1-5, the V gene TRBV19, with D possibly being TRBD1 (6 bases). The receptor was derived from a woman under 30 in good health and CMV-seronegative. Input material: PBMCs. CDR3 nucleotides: TGTGCCAGTAGCAGGGGTCTCGGTTTTGATCAGCCCCAGCATTTT. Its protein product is CASSRGLGFDQPQHF.